This paragraph covers one TCR beta chain sequence. Using immunoSEQ multiplex PCR, the repertoire was profiled, and TCRdb retains in-frame clones only, with some absent. Here the sample spans around 400,000 clones, roughly 88% being singletons. These data originate in a study of cytomegalovirus exposure and HLA in healthy donors. There are 15 residues in the CDR3. V shed 3 bases and J 4 bases; nucleotides not matched to a gene: 9. From germline, CDR1 is SGHRS and CDR2 YFSETQ. The specimen sequenced was PBMCs. V and J are TRBV5-1 and TRBJ1-1; 7 positions agree with TRBD1. The receptor comes from a young woman in good health and CMV-seronegative. CDR3 sequence reads: CASSSTRQGATEAFF. Written as DNA, the CDR3 is TGCGCCAGCAGCTCGACCCGACAGGGTGCCACTGAAGCTTTCTTT. Full variable domain (outside the CDR3, taken from reference TRBV5-1 and TRBJ1-1): KAGVTQTPRYLIKTRGQQVTLSCSPISGHRSVSWYQQTPGQGLQFLFEYFSETQRNKGNFPGRFSGRQFSNSRSEMNVSTLELGDSALYLCASSSTRQGATEAFFGQGTRLTVV.